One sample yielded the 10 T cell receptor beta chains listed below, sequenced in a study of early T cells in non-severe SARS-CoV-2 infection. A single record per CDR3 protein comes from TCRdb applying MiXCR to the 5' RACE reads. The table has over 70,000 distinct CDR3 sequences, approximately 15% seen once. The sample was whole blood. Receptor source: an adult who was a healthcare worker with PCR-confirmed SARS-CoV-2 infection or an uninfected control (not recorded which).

CDR3 in DNA: TGTGCCAGCAGCCAAGCGGGACTAGCGGGAGAGGAGCAGTACTTC. This gives the protein CASSQAGLAGEEQYF. The chain is built from TRBV12-3 or TRBV12-4 and TRBJ2-7, with 14 bases lining up with TRBD2. The CDR3 has 15 residues. V shed 6 bases, J shed 7 bases, and the junction held 8 bases outside the gene matches.

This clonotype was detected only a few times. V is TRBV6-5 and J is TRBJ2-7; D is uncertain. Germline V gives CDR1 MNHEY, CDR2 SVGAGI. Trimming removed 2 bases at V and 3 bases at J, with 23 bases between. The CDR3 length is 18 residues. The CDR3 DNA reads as TGTGCCAGCAGTTACCCCCCCCCTGGACGGAAGCTGGGCTACGAGCAGTACTTC. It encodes CASSYPPPGRKLGYEQYF.

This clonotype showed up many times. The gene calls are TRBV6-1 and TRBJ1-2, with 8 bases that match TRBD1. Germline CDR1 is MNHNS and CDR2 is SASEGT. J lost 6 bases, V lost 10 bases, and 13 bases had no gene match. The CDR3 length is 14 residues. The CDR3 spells CATSRGPPGDGYTF. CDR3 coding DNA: TGTGCCACCTCCAGGGGGCCGCCCGGGGATGGCTACACCTTC.

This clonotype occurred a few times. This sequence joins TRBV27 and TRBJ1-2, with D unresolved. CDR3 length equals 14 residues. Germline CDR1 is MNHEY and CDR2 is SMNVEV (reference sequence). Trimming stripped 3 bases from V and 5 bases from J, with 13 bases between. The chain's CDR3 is CASSLRPGGYGYTF. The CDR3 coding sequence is TGTGCCAGCAGTTTGAGGCCCGGAGGGTATGGCTACACCTTC.

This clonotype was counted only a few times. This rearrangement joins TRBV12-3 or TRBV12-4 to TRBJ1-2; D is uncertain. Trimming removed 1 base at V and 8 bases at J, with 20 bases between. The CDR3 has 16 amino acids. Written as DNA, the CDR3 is TGTGCCAGCAGTTTAGGGTTGGCCGGACCCGTGAGGGGCTACACCTTC. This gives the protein CASSLGLAGPVRGYTF.

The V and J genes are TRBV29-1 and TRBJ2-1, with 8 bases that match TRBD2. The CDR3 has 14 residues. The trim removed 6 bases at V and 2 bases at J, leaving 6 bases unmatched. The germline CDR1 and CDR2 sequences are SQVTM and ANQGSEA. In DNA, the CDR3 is TGCAGCGTGGGGAAGCGGGGGACCTACAATGAGCAGTTCTTC. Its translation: CSVGKRGTYNEQFF.

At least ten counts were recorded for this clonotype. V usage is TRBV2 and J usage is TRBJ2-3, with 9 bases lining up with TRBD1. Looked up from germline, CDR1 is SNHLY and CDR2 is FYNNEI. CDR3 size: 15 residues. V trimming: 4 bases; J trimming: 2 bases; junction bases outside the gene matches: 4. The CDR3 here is CASSGTGVNTDTQYF. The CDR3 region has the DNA TGTGCCAGCAGTGGGACAGGGGTGAACACAGATACGCAGTATTTT.

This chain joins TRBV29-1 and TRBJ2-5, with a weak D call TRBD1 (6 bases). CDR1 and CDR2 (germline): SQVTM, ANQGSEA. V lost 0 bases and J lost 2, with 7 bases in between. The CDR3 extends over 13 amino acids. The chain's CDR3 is CSVEEGGQETQYF. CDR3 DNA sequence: TGCAGCGTTGAAGAAGGGGGACAAGAGACCCAGTACTTC.

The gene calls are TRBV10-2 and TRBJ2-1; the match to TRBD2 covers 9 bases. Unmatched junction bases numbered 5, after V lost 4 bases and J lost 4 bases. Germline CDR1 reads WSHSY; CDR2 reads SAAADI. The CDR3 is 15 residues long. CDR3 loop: CASSAGTSTYNEQFF. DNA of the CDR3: TGCGCCAGCAGTGCCGGGACTAGCACGTACAATGAGCAGTTCTTC.

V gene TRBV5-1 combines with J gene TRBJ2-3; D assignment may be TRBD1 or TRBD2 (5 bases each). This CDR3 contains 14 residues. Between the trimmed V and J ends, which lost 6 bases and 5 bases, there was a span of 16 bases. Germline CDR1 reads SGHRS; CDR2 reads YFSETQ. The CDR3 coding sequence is TGCGCCAGCAATCGGGACCTACCACGAGATACGCAGTATTTT. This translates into CASNRDLPRDTQYF.